The 14 T cell receptor beta chains in this list originate from one sample, sequenced in a study of cytomegalovirus exposure and HLA in healthy donors. Assay: immunoSEQ multiplex PCR; the TCRdb copy retains only in-frame clones and omits some. Among 180,000 or so clones listed, roughly 82% were seen once. Sequences were obtained from PBMCs. Receptors originate from a woman aged 25 to 45 in good health and CMV-seropositive.

This clone appeared a few times. The chain links TRBV6-1 to TRBJ1-2; a possible D gene is TRBD1 (5 bases). Germline lookup yields CDR1 MNHNS and CDR2 SASEGT. V was clipped by 6 bases and J by 3 bases, with 14 bases between them. The CDR3 is 14 residues long. The chain's CDR3 is CASREAGRDYGYTF. CDR3 nucleotide sequence: TGTGCCAGCAGGGAGGCAGGGAGGGACTATGGCTACACCTTC.

CDR3 in DNA: TGTGCCAGTCCAAAATCGACTGGGTCCTACGAGCAGTACTTC. Translation gives CASPKSTGSYEQYF. The chain links TRBV6-1 to TRBJ2-7; D unresolved. V gave up 9 bases and J gave up 1 base, with 16 bases separating them. Per germline, CDR1 MNHNS and CDR2 SASEGT. This CDR3 has 14 amino acids.

The chain employs TRBV2 and TRBJ1-3; no definite D call. Germline lookup yields CDR1 SNHLY and CDR2 FYNNEI. The CDR3 totals 12 residues. V shed 7 bases and J shed 0 bases, with 4 bases lying between them. The CDR3 nucleotides are TGTGCCAGCACTATCTCTGGAAACACCATATATTTT. Protein product: CASTISGNTIYF.

As to this clone: Within the sample, other DNA sequences also encode this same CDR3. The chain has TRBV7-9 and TRBJ2-7; D is perhaps TRBD2 (6 bases). Germline V gives CDR1 SEHNR, CDR2 FQNEAQ (reference sequence). The CDR3 has 13 amino acids. V was pared by 2 bases and J by 3 bases, with 8 bases between. CDR3: CASSLSGDYEQYF. In DNA form, the CDR3 reads TGTGCCAGCAGCTTATCGGGGGACTACGAGCAGTACTTC.

The V gene is TRBV11-2, the J gene TRBJ2-1; 7 nucleotides align to TRBD1. CDR3 size: 15 residues. CDR1 is SGHAT and CDR2 is FQNNGV in the germline V gene. V was pared by 1 base and J by 2 bases, with 2 bases of the junction left unmatched. CDR3 loop: CASSLGQGAYNEQFF. DNA for the CDR3: TGTGCCAGCAGCTTAGGGCAGGGGGCCTACAATGAGCAGTTCTTC.

This sequence joins TRBV5-4 and TRBJ2-7; 8 nucleotides align to TRBD1. The V gene's germline CDR1 is SGHNT and CDR2 YYREEE (reference sequence). The CDR3 sequence is 15 residues long. J was trimmed by 6 bases and V by 0 bases; bases with no gene match: 8. Written as DNA, the CDR3 is TGTGCCAGCAGCTTGGGAGGACAGGGTAGATCCGAGCAGTACTTC. It translates to CASSLGGQGRSEQYF.

The chain employs TRBV18 and TRBJ2-3; D call uncertain. Trimming took 3 bases from V and 4 from J, leaving 8 bases between them. The CDR3 consists of 13 residues. The V gene's germline CDR1 is KGHSH and CDR2 LQKENI. The CDR3 DNA is TGTGCCAGCTCACCTAATGTCCCAGATACGCAGTATTTT. It translates to CASSPNVPDTQYF.

This chain's CDR3 is CASSSGLAGYNEQFF. DNA of the CDR3: TGTGCCAGCAGCTCAGGACTAGCGGGGTACAATGAGCAGTTCTTC. J is TRBJ2-1 and V is TRBV7-3, with 12 bases fitting TRBD2. CDR1 and CDR2 from the germline V gene are SGHTA and FQGTGA. This CDR3 is 15 amino acids long. V gave up 4 bases and J gave up 4 bases; unmatched junction bases: 2.

The CDR3 bases are TGTGCCAGCAGTTCCGGGGGACCTGACAATGAGCAGTTCTTC. This translates into CASSSGGPDNEQFF. V gene TRBV27 combines with J gene TRBJ2-1, with TRBD2 as a possible D gene (6 bases). The length of the CDR3 is 14 residues. Trimming shortened V by 4 bases and J by 5 bases, and 12 bases separated the two germline ends. From germline, CDR1 is MNHEY and CDR2 SMNVEV (reference sequence).

The genes are TRBV7-9 and TRBJ2-2; 7 bases agree with TRBD2. V gave up 1 base and J gave up 7 bases; unmatched junction bases: 6. Germline V gene data show CDR1 as SEHNR and CDR2 as FQNEAQ (reference sequence). The CDR3 sequence is 15 residues long. This CDR3 reads CASSLGGPGGGELFF. CDR3 nucleotides: TGTGCCAGCAGCTTAGGAGGGCCGGGAGGCGGGGAGCTGTTTTTT.

This chain joins TRBV4-1 and TRBJ1-5; D is undetermined. The CDR3 has 14 residues. V lost 2 bases to trimming and J lost 4 bases, with 9 bases between them. Germline assignment: CDR1 MGHRA and CDR2 YSYEKL. CDR3 protein: CASSQQEHNQPQHF. DNA of the CDR3: TGCGCCAGCAGCCAACAAGAACATAATCAGCCCCAGCATTTT.

V and J are TRBV5-1 and TRBJ1-2; 8 bases are a match to TRBD1. Germline assignment: CDR1 SGHRS and CDR2 YFSETQ. The length of the CDR3 is 14 residues. Trimming at V came to 0 bases and at J to 7 bases, leaving 5 bases not matched to a gene. The CDR3 protein is CASSLGTGPIGYTF. The DNA of the CDR3 is TGCGCCAGCAGCTTGGGGACAGGGCCGATTGGCTACACCTTC.

In this sample, this clone turned up once. The V and J genes are TRBV2 and TRBJ1-5, with D possibly matching TRBD1 (6 bases). V dropped 2 bases and J dropped 1 base, with 21 bases sitting between them. Germline CDR1 and CDR2: SNHLY and FYNNEI. This CDR3 is built from 19 residues. The CDR3 here is CASSERTTGGWKSNQPQHF. The CDR3 DNA follows: TGTGCCAGCAGTGAAAGGACGACGGGGGGCTGGAAGAGCAATCAGCCCCAGCATTTT.

CDR3 protein: CASRASRHETQYF. CDR3 coding DNA: TGTGCCAGCAGGGCCTCGCGGCACGAGACCCAGTACTTC. The gene calls are TRBV6-1 and TRBJ2-5, with D unclear. CDR1 MNHNS and CDR2 SASEGT come from the germline V gene. The CDR3 runs to 13 residues. The germline V and J ends were trimmed by 6 bases and 5 bases, with 13 bases remaining between them.